This TCR beta chain comes out of a study of T-cell memory formation after mild COVID-19. TCRdb reprocessed the 5' RACE reads with MiXCR, giving one entry per CDR3 protein. The table lists approximately 390,000 distinct CDR3 sequences, roughly 15% of them singletons. As for this clonotype: What it binds is not known.

V lost 7 bases and J lost 7; bases outside the gene matches: 3. The CDR3 is 11 amino acids. Per the germline V gene, CDR1 is ENHRY and CDR2 is SYGVKD. Notes on the study in general: Among contracting clones, CD4+ were mainly CM/EM and CD8+ enriched in EMRA. Proof of SARS-CoV-2 specificity was absent for the second-wave clones that crested on day 37.

This sequence originates from a man between 18 and 29 years old who had mild COVID-19 (a few samples of this study predate the infection). Cell type and time point are not known. V usage is TRBV10-3 and J usage is TRBJ1-2; 7 positions agree with TRBD1. Sequencing was done on a sample of PBMCs or a T cell subset sorted from them (not recorded which). CDR3 nucleotide sequence: TGTGCCATCACTACAGGGGCTGGCTACACCTTC. It yields the protein CAITTGAGYTF.